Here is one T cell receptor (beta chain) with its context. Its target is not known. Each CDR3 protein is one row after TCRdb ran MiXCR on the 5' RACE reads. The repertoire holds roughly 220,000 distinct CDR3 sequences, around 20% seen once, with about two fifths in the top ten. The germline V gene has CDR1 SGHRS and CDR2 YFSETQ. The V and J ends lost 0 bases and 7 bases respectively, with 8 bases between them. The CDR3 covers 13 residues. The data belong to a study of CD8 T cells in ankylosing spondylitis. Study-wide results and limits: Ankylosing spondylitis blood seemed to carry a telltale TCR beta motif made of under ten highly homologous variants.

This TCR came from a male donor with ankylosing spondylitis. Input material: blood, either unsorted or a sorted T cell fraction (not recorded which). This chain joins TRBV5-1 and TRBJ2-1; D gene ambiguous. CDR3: CASSLVASNEQFF. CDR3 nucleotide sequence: TGCGCCAGCAGCTTGGTTGCCTCGAATGAGCAGTTCTTC. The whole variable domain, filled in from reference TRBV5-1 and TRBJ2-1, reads KAGVTQTPRYLIKTRGQQVTLSCSPISGHRSVSWYQQTPGQGLQFLFEYFSETQRNKGNFPGRFSGRQFSNSRSEMNVSTLELGDSALYLCASSLVASNEQFFGPGTRLTVL.